This T cell receptor beta chain came from a study of T cells in Graves' hyperthyroidism and ophthalmopathy. CDR1 and CDR2 (germline): SQVTM, ANQGSEA. Between the trimmed V and J ends, which lost 7 bases and 1 base, there was a span of 13 bases. The CDR3 extends over 13 amino acids. General study points: Ophthalmopathy was told apart from stable hyperthyroidism by a 13 V-J model.

The study left out patients who had uncontrolled infection, other autoimmune disease, pregnancy or lactation. As for this clonotype: Its antigen is unidentified.

TCR beta CDR3 sequences were amplified from RNA transcripts. In the first-round RT-PCR of the TCR CDR3, the HTBI primer set was used. MiXCR, applied by TCRdb to the multiplex PCR reads, yields one record per CDR3 protein. The data hold approximately 590,000 distinct CDR3 sequences, with more than 15% observed a single time. The sequencing input was blood. The clonotype was recovered from a woman aged 25 to 39 with Graves' hyperthyroidism. The chain couples TRBV29-1 to TRBJ1-1; D unclear. The CDR3 region is CSASRWGNTEAFF. DNA of the CDR3: TGCAGCGCATCACGCTGGGGGAACACTGAAGCTTTCTTT.